The 22 T cell receptor beta chains given below trace back to one sample, sequenced in a study of blood T cell repertoires in COVID-19. Produced via immunoSEQ multiplex PCR; TCRdb's table is partial and in-frame only. Of a few hundred thousand clones listed, approximately 85% are singletons. The sequenced material came from peripheral blood. The receptors were sampled from a human donor in a cohort sampled during active COVID-19.

The rearrangement uses TRBV19 and TRBJ2-7; 7 positions agree with TRBD1. Per the germline V gene, CDR1 is LNHDA and CDR2 is SQIVND (reference sequence). With 4 bases clipped from V and 3 bases from J, the junction kept 9 bases outside the gene matches. The CDR3 is 15 amino acids. CDR3 region: CASSRDSLTHYEQYF. The CDR3 DNA reads TGTGCCAGTAGTAGGGACAGTCTCACCCACTACGAGCAGTACTTC.

This clone was detected once. This sequence joins TRBV19 and TRBJ2-7, with 8 bases aligning to TRBD1. The V and J ends lost 6 bases and 3 bases, in that order; junction bases with no gene match: 16. Germline CDR1 reads LNHDA; CDR2 reads SQIVND (reference sequence). This CDR3 has 17 residues. CDR3 sequence reads: CASRANGFGTGRYEQYF. The CDR3 nucleotides read TGTGCCAGTAGGGCCAATGGATTTGGGACAGGCCGCTACGAGCAGTACTTC.

The chain is built from TRBV7-9 and TRBJ2-7, with 9 positions matching TRBD1. Trimming took 8 bases from V and 0 from J; bases not matched to a gene: 2. Germline V gene data show CDR1 as SEHNR and CDR2 as FQNEAQ (reference sequence). This CDR3 has 13 residues. The CDR3 reads CASGTGISYEQYF. In DNA form, the CDR3 reads TGTGCCAGCGGGACAGGGATCTCCTACGAGCAGTACTTC.

This chain connects TRBV7-2 to TRBJ1-1; a possible D gene is TRBD1 (5 bases). V shed 5 bases and J shed 0 bases, with 19 bases lying between them. The CDR3 is made up of 17 amino acids. Germline values: CDR1 SGHTA, CDR2 FQGNSA. The CDR3 is CASSPLRKGLMNTEAFF. The CDR3 coding sequence is TGTGCCAGCAGCCCACTCCGGAAGGGGCTAATGAACACTGAAGCTTTCTTT. Using reference TRBV7-2 and TRBJ1-1 for the parts outside the CDR3, the full variable domain is GAGVSQSPSNKVTEKGKDVELRCDPISGHTALYWYRQSLGQGLEFLIYFQGNSAPDKSGLPSDRFSAERTGGSVSTLTIQRTQQEDSAVYLCASSPLRKGLMNTEAFFGQGTRLTVV.

The rearrangement uses TRBV6-5 and TRBJ1-2, with 10 bases matching TRBD1. The CDR3 has 15 residues. Trimming at V came to 5 bases and at J to 4 bases, leaving 7 bases not matched to a gene. CDR1 and CDR2 (germline): MNHEY, SVGAGI. The CDR3 here is CASSTGTGETYGYTF. CDR3 bases: TGTGCCAGCAGTACCGGGACAGGGGAGACCTATGGCTACACCTTC.

The V and J genes are TRBV6-5 and TRBJ1-1; no reliable D call. Trimming left V 2 bases short and J 5 bases short, with 9 bases between. The CDR3 is made up of 13 amino acids. Looked up from germline, CDR1 is MNHEY and CDR2 is SVGAGI. CDR3 sequence reads: CASSYVGRTEAFF. DNA of the CDR3: TGTGCCAGCAGTTACGTGGGGAGAACTGAAGCTTTCTTT.

The gene calls are TRBV6-1 and TRBJ2-1; D unresolved. There are 14 residues in the CDR3. Deletions cut 0 bases from V and 2 bases from J, with 5 bases between. Germline assignment: CDR1 MNHNS and CDR2 SASEGT. For the CDR3, the DNA is TGTGCCAGCAGTGAAGCCCATCCCTACAATGAGCAGTTCTTC. Translating it yields CASSEAHPYNEQFF.

The chain couples TRBV18 to TRBJ1-5; maybe TRBD1 (5 bases). The CDR3 extends over 16 amino acids. V lost 4 bases to trimming and J lost 0 bases, with 13 bases between them. Germline lookup yields CDR1 KGHSH and CDR2 LQKENI. CDR3 residues: CASSRQGPYSNQPQHF. As DNA, the CDR3 is TGTGCCAGCTCACGGCAGGGCCCCTATAGCAATCAGCCCCAGCATTTT.

The J gene is TRBJ2-2, the V gene TRBV7-3, with 7 bases lining up with TRBD1. Germline V gene lookup returns CDR1 SGHTA and CDR2 FQGTGA. V was pared by 5 bases and J by 2 bases, with 5 bases of the junction left unmatched. The CDR3 loop spans 15 amino acids. CDR3 protein: CASSTGQDNTGELFF. The CDR3 DNA is TGTGCCAGCAGCACTGGACAGGACAACACCGGGGAGCTGTTTTTT. Full variable domain (missing parts from reference TRBV7-3 and TRBJ2-2): GAGVSQTPSNKVTEKGKYVELRCDPISGHTALYWYRQSLGQGPEFLIYFQGTGAADDSGLPNDRFFAVRPEGSVSTLKIQRTERGDSAVYLCASSTGQDNTGELFFGEGSRLTVL.

The chain joins TRBV27 to TRBJ2-7; 11 bases are a match to TRBD2. CDR1 is MNHEY, CDR2 SMNVEV, per germline (reference sequence). The CDR3 is 15 residues long. The CDR3 DNA is TGTGCTACCCGGGGACTAGCGGTGATCTCCTACGAGCAGTACTTC. It encodes CATRGLAVISYEQYF.

J is TRBJ2-2 and V is TRBV24-1, with TRBD1 identical over 8 bases. The CDR3 covers 17 residues. Germline values: CDR1 KGHDR, CDR2 SFDVKD. J gave up 5 bases and V 10 bases, and 17 bases lay outside the gene matches. CDR3 coding DNA: TGTGCCACAGGGGGCAAAATACGACAGGGGTTAACCGGGGAGCTGTTTTTT. Amino acids: CATGGKIRQGLTGELFF.

This clone appeared once. The V call is TRBV18, the J call TRBJ2-7; D may be TRBD1 (5 bases). Trimming removed 3 bases from V and 7 bases from J, with 7 bases in between. The germline V gene has CDR1 KGHSH and CDR2 LQKENI. This CDR3 is 11 amino acids long. CDR3 DNA sequence: TGTGCCAGCTCACCCGACAGTGAGCAGTACTTC. Protein: CASSPDSEQYF.

This rearrangement joins TRBV19 to TRBJ1-5; D is perhaps TRBD1 (5 bases). CDR1 is LNHDA and CDR2 is SQIVND in the germline V gene (reference sequence). V lost 7 bases to trimming and J lost 6 bases, with 19 bases between them. The CDR3 runs to 15 residues. For the CDR3, the DNA is TGTGCCAGTAACGATGGGGGGTCCCCCCCTCAGCCCCAGCATTTT. Translating it yields CASNDGGSPPQPQHF.

This chain links TRBV28 with TRBJ1-2; 9 bases map to TRBD1. CDR1 MDHEN and CDR2 SYDVKM come from the germline V gene. Losses at the gene ends were 4 bases for V and 4 bases for J; bases not matched to a gene: 16. The CDR3 covers 18 residues. The CDR3 DNA follows: TGTGCCAGCAGTTCATTAGACAGGGGGATTCTCGTCGGCTATGGCTACACCTTC. Protein sequence: CASSSLDRGILVGYGYTF.

This clone turned up a few times. The chain links TRBV5-1 to TRBJ1-6, with 8 bases fitting TRBD1. V dropped 5 bases and J dropped 7; count of bases not matched to a gene: 5. This CDR3 comprises 14 residues. Germline-derived CDR1 and CDR2 are SGHRS and YFSETQ. In DNA, the CDR3 is TGCGCCAGCAGACCGGGACAGGAGAATTCACCCCTCCACTTT. Translation: CASRPGQENSPLHF.

The rearrangement links TRBV2 to TRBJ1-4; TRBD1 aligns across 8 bases. This CDR3 has 15 residues. Germline V gene lookup returns CDR1 SNHLY and CDR2 FYNNEI. Germline trimming cut 3 bases from V and 4 bases from J; bases unmatched to any gene: 4. The CDR3 DNA sequence: TGTGCCAGCAGTGATAGGACAGGGAATAATGAAAAACTGTTTTTT. Its translation: CASSDRTGNNEKLFF.

This clone occurred once. This chain links TRBV12-3 or TRBV12-4 with TRBJ2-1; D is unresolved. CDR3 length: 12 amino acids. Trimming took off 5 bases at V and 6 bases at J, with 8 bases between the two ends. The CDR3 spells CASSTLLNEQFF. The DNA of the CDR3 is TGTGCCAGCAGTACTCTTCTCAATGAGCAGTTCTTC.

This chain joins TRBV2 and TRBJ2-3; no firm D call. The CDR3 consists of 14 residues. From germline, CDR1 is SNHLY and CDR2 FYNNEI. The V and J ends lost 4 bases and 2 bases respectively, with 10 bases between them. As DNA, the CDR3 is TGTGCCAGCAGTGTGGGCAGCTTCACAGATACGCAGTATTTT. Its translation is CASSVGSFTDTQYF.

This chain connects TRBV27 to TRBJ2-5; tentatively, D is TRBD1 (5 bases). With 8 bases removed from V and 6 bases from J, the gap between germline ends came to 16 bases. The CDR3 extends over 13 amino acids. Germline-derived CDR1 and CDR2 are MNHEY and SMNVEV (reference sequence). This CDR3 reads CASSNGAMKTQYF. CDR3 coding DNA: TGTGCCAGCTCAAATGGGGCGATGAAGACCCAGTACTTC.

This clone has only a few counts. The chain links TRBV6-5 to TRBJ1-1; 8 nucleotides align to TRBD1. Germline-derived CDR1 and CDR2 are MNHEY and SVGAGI. J lost 3 bases, V lost 5 bases, and 8 bases had no gene match. This CDR3 region has 15 residues. Here the CDR3 DNA reads TGTGCCAGCAGTCCTCGACAGGGGATTCACACTGAAGCTTTCTTT. This gives the protein CASSPRQGIHTEAFF.

The chain employs TRBV5-6 and TRBJ2-3, with 11 bases matching TRBD2. The CDR3 covers 16 residues. The V and J ends lost 4 bases and 5 bases, in that order; junction bases with no gene match: 9. The germline V gene has CDR1 SGHDT and CDR2 YYEEEE. DNA of the CDR3: TGTGCCAGCAGCCCACGACTAGCGGGGAAGGTAGATACGCAGTATTTT. Translated, it gives CASSPRLAGKVDTQYF.

This chain connects TRBV19 to TRBJ1-1, with 9 bases fitting TRBD1. V was clipped by 5 bases and J by 1 base; unmatched bases: 5. Germline CDR1 LNHDA, CDR2 SQIVND (reference sequence). The CDR3 extends over 15 amino acids. CDR3 sequence (DNA): TGTGCCAGTAGTGCGGACAGGGGCCCGAACACTGAAGCTTTCTTT. Its protein is CASSADRGPNTEAFF.